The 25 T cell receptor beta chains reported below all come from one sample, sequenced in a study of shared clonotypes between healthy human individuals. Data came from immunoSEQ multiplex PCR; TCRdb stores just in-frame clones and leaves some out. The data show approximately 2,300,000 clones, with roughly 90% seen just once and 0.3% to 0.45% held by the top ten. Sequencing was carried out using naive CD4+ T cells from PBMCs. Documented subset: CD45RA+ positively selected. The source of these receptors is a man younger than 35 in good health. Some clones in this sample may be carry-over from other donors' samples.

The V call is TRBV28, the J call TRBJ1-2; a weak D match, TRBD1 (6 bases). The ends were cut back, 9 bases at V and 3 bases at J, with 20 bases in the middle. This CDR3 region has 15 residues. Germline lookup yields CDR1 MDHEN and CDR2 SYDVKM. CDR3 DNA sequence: TGTGCCAGTTCAAAGGTCGGGGGCGCCTACTATGGCTACACCTTC. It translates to CASSKVGGAYYGYTF.

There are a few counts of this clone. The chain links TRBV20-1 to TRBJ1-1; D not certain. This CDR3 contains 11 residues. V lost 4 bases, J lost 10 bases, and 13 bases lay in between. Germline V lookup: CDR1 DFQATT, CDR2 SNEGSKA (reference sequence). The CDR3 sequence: CSATWRDRAFF. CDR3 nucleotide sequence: TGCAGTGCTACATGGCGCGATCGAGCTTTCTTT.

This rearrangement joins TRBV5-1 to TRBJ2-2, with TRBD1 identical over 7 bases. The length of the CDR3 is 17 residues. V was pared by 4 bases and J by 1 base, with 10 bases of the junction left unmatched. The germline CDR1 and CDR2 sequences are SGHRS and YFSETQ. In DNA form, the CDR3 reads TGCGCCAGCAGCCTACGTCGGGACAGCGAGAACACCGGGGAGCTGTTTTTT. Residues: CASSLRRDSENTGELFF.

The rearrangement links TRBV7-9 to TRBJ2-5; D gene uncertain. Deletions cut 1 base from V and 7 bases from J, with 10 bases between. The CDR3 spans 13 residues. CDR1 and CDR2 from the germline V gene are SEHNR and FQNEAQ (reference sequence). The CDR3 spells CASSLVSSGTQYF. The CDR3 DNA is TGTGCCAGCAGCTTAGTGAGCTCTGGGACCCAGTACTTC.

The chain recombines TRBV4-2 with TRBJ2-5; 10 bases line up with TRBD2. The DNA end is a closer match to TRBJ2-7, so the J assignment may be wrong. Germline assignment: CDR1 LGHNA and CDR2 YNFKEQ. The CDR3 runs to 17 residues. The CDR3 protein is CASSQAGAGGTTYEQYF. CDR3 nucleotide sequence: TGTGCCAGCAGCCAAGCCGGAGCGGGAGGGACGACCTACGAGCAGTACTTC.

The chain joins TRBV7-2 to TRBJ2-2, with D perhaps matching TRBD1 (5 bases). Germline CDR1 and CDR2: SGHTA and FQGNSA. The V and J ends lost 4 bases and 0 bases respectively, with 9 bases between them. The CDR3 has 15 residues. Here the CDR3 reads CASSSRDSNTGELFF. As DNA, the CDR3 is TGTGCCAGCAGCTCCAGGGATTCGAACACCGGGGAGCTGTTTTTT.

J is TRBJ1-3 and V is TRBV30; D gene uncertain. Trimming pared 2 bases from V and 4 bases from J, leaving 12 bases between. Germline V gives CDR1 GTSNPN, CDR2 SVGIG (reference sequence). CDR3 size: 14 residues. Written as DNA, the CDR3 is TGTGCCTGGAGTCCCCTAGTAAGGGGAAACACCATATATTTT. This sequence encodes CAWSPLVRGNTIYF.

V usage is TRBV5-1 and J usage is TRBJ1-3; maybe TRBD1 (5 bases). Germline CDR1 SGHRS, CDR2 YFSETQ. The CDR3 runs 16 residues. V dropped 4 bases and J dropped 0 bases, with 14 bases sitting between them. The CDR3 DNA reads TGCGCCAGCAGCGCCGCCGGGGCGTTCTCTGGAAACACCATATATTTT. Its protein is CASSAAGAFSGNTIYF.

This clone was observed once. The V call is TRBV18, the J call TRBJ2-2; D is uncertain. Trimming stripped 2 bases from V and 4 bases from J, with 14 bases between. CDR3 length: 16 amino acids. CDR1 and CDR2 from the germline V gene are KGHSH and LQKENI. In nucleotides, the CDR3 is TGTGCCAGCTCACCAGTCTCGGTTTTACTCACCGGGGAGCTGTTTTTT. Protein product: CASSPVSVLLTGELFF. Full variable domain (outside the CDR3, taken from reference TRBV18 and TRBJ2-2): NAGVMQNPRHLVRRRGQEARLRCSPMKGHSHVYWYRQLPEEGLKFMVYLQKENIIDESGMPKERFSAEFPKEGPSILRIQQVVRGDSAAYFCASSPVSVLLTGELFFGEGSRLTVL.

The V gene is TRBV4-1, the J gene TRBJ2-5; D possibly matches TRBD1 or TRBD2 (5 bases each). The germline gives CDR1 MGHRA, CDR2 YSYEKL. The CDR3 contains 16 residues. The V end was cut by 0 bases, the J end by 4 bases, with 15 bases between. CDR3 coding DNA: TGCGCCAGCAGCCAAGATTTGGGGACCAACACAGAGACCCAGTACTTC. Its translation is CASSQDLGTNTETQYF.

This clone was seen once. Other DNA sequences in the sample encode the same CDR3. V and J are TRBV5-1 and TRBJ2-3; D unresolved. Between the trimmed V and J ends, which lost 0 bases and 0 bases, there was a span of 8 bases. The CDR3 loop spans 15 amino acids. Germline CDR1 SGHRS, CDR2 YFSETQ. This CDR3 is CASSLAPTSTDTQYF. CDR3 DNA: TGCGCCAGCAGCTTGGCCCCTACTAGCACAGATACGCAGTATTTT. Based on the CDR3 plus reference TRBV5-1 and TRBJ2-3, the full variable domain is KAGVTQTPRYLIKTRGQQVTLSCSPISGHRSVSWYQQTPGQGLQFLFEYFSETQRNKGNFPGRFSGRQFSNSRSEMNVSTLELGDSALYLCASSLAPTSTDTQYFGPGTRLTVL.

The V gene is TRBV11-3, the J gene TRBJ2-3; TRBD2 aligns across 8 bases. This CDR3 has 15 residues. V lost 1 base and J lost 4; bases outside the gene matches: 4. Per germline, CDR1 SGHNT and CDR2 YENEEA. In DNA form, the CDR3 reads TGTGCCAGCAGCTTAGGGGGACTAGTACCAGATACGCAGTATTTT. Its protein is CASSLGGLVPDTQYF.

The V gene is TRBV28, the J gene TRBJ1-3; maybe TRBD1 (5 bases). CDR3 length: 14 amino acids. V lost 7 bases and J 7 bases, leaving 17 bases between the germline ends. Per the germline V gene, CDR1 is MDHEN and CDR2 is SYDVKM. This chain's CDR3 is CASKRWQGWNTIYF. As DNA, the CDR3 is TGTGCCAGCAAACGTTGGCAGGGTTGGAACACCATATATTTT.

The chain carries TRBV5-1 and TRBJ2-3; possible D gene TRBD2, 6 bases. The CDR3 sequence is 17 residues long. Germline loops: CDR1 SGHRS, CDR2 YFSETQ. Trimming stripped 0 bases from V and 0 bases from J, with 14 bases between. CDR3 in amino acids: CASSLGASATSTDTQYF. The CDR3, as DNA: TGCGCCAGCAGCTTGGGGGCTAGCGCCACTAGCACAGATACGCAGTATTTT.

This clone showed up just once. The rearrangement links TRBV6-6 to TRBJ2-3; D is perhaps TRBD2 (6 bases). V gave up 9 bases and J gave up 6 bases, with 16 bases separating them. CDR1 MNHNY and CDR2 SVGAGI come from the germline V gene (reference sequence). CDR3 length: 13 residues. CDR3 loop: CARSSGPWDTQYF. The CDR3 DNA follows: TGTGCCAGGAGTAGCGGTCCCTGGGATACGCAGTATTTT.

The CDR3 DNA reads as TGTGCCAGCAGCCCCCCGCAGCCTAGCGGGAGGGCCCCCTACGAGCAGTACTTC. Translated, it gives CASSPPQPSGRAPYEQYF. The chain uses TRBV21-1 and TRBJ2-7; the table's D gene call, TRBD2, was not cross checked with the DNA. TRBV21-1 is designated a pseudogene. This CDR3 comprises 18 residues.

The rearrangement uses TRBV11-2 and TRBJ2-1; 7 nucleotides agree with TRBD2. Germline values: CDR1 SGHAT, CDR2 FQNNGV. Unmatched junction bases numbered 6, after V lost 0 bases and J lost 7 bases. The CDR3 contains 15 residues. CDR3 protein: CASSLDGLAANEQFF. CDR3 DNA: TGTGCCAGCAGCTTAGATGGGCTAGCGGCAAATGAGCAGTTCTTC. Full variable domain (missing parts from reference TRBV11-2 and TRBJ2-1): EAGVAQSPRYKIIEKRQSVAFWCNPISGHATLYWYQQILGQGPKLLIQFQNNGVVDDSQLPKDRFSAERLKGVDSTLKIQPAKLEDSAVYLCASSLDGLAANEQFFGPGTRLTVL.

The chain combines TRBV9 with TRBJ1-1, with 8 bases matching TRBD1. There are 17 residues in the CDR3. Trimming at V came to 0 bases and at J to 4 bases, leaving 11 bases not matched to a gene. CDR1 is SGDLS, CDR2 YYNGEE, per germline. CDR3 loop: CASSVGSQGAYSTEAFF. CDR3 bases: TGTGCCAGCAGCGTAGGAAGCCAGGGGGCGTACAGCACTGAAGCTTTCTTT.

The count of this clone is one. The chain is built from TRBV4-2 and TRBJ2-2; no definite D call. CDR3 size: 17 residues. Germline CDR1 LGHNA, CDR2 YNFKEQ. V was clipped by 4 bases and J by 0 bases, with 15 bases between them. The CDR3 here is CASSPVSSAANTGELFF. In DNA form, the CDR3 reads TGTGCCAGCAGCCCTGTTTCCAGCGCCGCGAACACCGGGGAGCTGTTTTTT.

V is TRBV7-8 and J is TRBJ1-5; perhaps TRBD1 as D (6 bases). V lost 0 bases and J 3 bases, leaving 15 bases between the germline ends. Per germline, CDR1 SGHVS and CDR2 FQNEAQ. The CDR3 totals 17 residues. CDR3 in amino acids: CASSLASRGGANQPQHF. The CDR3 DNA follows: TGTGCCAGCAGCTTAGCCTCCAGGGGAGGAGCCAATCAGCCCCAGCATTTT.

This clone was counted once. CDR3 nucleotides: TGTGCCAGCAGCTTGTTTGGCGGGAACACCGGGGAGCTGTTTTTT. Amino acids: CASSLFGGNTGELFF. The V gene is TRBV5-5, the J gene TRBJ2-2; no reliable D call. Germline V CDR1 and CDR2: SGHKS, YYEKEE (reference sequence). The CDR3 loop spans 15 amino acids. Trimming stripped 1 base from V and 1 base from J, with 8 bases between.

This CDR3 reads CAAGGQGAWNEQFF. The CDR3 region has the DNA TGTGCCGCTGGGGGACAGGGGGCTTGGAATGAGCAGTTCTTC. This chain uses TRBV18 with TRBJ2-1; TRBD1 agrees at 12 bases. Trimming at V came to 11 bases and at J to 7 bases, leaving 9 bases not matched to a gene. This CDR3 comprises 14 residues. Germline V gene data show CDR1 as KGHSH and CDR2 as LQKENI.

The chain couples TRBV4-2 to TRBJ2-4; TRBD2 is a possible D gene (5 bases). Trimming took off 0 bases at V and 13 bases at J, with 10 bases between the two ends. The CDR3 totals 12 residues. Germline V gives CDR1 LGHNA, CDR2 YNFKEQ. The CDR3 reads CASSQDGELQYF. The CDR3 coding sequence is TGTGCCAGCAGCCAAGATGGGGAGTTACAGTACTTC.

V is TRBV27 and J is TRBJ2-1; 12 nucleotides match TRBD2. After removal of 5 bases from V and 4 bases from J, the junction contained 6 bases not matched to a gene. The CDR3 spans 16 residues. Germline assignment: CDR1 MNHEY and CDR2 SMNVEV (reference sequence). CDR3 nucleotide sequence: TGTGCCAGCAGTCCGAAGACTAGCGGGGGATACAATGAGCAGTTCTTC. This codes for CASSPKTSGGYNEQFF.

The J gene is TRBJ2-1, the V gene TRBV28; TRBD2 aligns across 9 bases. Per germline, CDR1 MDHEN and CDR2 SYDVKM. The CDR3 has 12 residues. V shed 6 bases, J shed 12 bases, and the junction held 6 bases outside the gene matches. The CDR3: CASRLAGEAQFF. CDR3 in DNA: TGTGCCAGCAGGTTAGCGGGAGAGGCGCAGTTCTTC.